A selection of T cell receptor beta chains follows, all from one sample in a study of patients and donors after allogeneic stem cell transplantation. Via MiXCR, TCRdb re-called the RT-PCR reads, giving one row per CDR3 protein. The profile shows about a million distinct CDR3 sequences, over 15% of them singletons. Sequencing was carried out using blood, either unsorted or a sorted T cell fraction (not recorded which). All receptors come from a human donor who was either an allogeneic HSCT recipient or a stem cell or donor lymphocyte infusion donor (not recorded which). It is not recorded whose cells these are; they may come from a transplant donor. The CDR3 runs from the conserved cysteine through the conserved F or W. The order of the fields is J gene, D gene, V gene, clone size, CDR3 DNA, CDR3 protein. D genes are given only for firm matches. Size is omitted from some rows. Given values are once, few, many or a class for expanded clones.

>TRBJ1-2|.|TRBV20-1|.
TGCAGTGCTAGAGACCACCTCGACAGGCCCTATGGCTACACCTTC
CSARDHLDRPYGYTF
>TRBJ2-1|.|TRBV12-3/TRBV12-4|many
TGTGCCAGCGTATTCCGGGGGTTCTCCTACAATGAGCAGTTCTTC
CASVFRGFSYNEQFF
>TRBJ2-3|.|TRBV24-1|many
TGTGCCACCAGTGATCAGGGGCGGAGGGATACGCAGTATTTT
CATSDQGRRDTQYF
>TRBJ1-5|.|TRBV7-8|.
TGTGCCAGCAGCTTCGGACGGCCCCGGAGCAATCAGCCCCAGCATTTT
CASSFGRPRSNQPQHF
>TRBJ2-2|TRBD1|TRBV4-2|.
TGTGCCAGCAGCCAAGCGGGACAGGGGGGGCTGGACGGGGAGCTGTTTTTT
CASSQAGQGGLDGELFF
>TRBJ2-4|.|TRBV4-2|few
TGTGCCAGCAGCCCCGGACAGAAAGCCAAAAACATTCAGTACTTC
CASSPGQKAKNIQYF
>TRBJ2-1|.|TRBV7-7|.
TGTGCCAGCAGCCATTGGGACTCTCCTAACAATGAGCAGTTCTTC
CASSHWDSPNNEQFF
>TRBJ2-5|TRBD1|TRBV19|.
TGTGCCAGTAGTGATCCTTCCGGGACAGGCCAAGAGACCCAGTACTTC
CASSDPSGTGQETQYF
>TRBJ1-5|.|TRBV20-1|many
TGCAGTGCTCAACACTCTCCGACAGGAGATCAGCCCCAGCATTTT
CSAQHSPTGDQPQHF
>TRBJ2-2|TRBD1|TRBV29-1|few
TGCAGCGTTGTTCACAGGGGGGAGCCCGGGGAGCTGTTTTTT
CSVVHRGEPGELFF
>TRBJ2-7|.|TRBV18|.
TGTGCCAGCTCACCGGGGGAAGCCTACGAGCAGTACTTC
CASSPGEAYEQYF
>TRBJ2-3|TRBD2|TRBV24-1|few
TGTGCCACGTCTCCTAGCGGGTTAGATACGCAGTATTTT
CATSPSGLDTQYF
>TRBJ1-1|.|TRBV24-1|few
TGTGCCACCAGTGATCGAACGTCCACAGGTCTGAACACTGAAGCTTTCTTT
CATSDRTSTGLNTEAFF
>TRBJ2-7|TRBD1|TRBV12-3/TRBV12-4|.
TGTGCCAGCAGCCGCTGGGGACAGGGCTCCTCCGAGCAGTACTTC
CASSRWGQGSSEQYF
>TRBJ2-3|.|TRBV29-1|once
TGCAGCGTGACAGGGAGGAACGCGCAGTATTTT
CSVTGRNAQYF
>TRBJ2-1|TRBD2|TRBV7-3|few
TGTGCCAGCAGCCTATTACAACGAGGCGGGAGCTCCTACAATGAGCAGTTCTTC
CASSLLQRGGSSYNEQFF
>TRBJ2-7|.|TRBV6-1|few
TGTGCCAGCAGCCCCCAGGACTGGGGGCAGTCCTACGAGCAGTACTTC
CASSPQDWGQSYEQYF
>TRBJ1-1|.|TRBV7-9|few
TGTGCCAGCAGCCCAGACCGGGACAAGAGGGACACTGAAGCTTTCTTT
CASSPDRDKRDTEAFF
>TRBJ2-1|TRBD1|TRBV14|few
TGTGCCAGCAGCAAATGGACAGGGATGGTCGATGAGCAGTTCTTC
CASSKWTGMVDEQFF
>TRBJ1-4|.|TRBV4-3|many
TGCGCCAGCAGCCAAGATCCGGGGGCCCTCAATGAAAAACTGTTTTTT
CASSQDPGALNEKLFF
>TRBJ1-1|.|TRBV5-5|.
TGTGCCAGCAGCTTGGACTTTTCTTACACTGAAGCTTTCTTT
CASSLDFSYTEAFF
>TRBJ2-7|.|TRBV4-2|many
TGTGCCAGCAGCCAAGATCAACAGGAGGACTACGAGCAGTACTTC
CASSQDQQEDYEQYF
>TRBJ2-4|.|TRBV28|.
TGTGCCAGCAGCACAGAGACCTTAGCCAAAAACATTCAGTACTTC
CASSTETLAKNIQYF
>TRBJ2-1|TRBD2|TRBV10-3|.
TGTGCCAACCTTTATAGCGGGAGGGAGAATGAGCAGTTCTTC
CANLYSGRENEQFF
>TRBJ2-2|TRBD1|TRBV15|.
TGTGCCACCAAAGGAGAGGGGACAGGGGGCCGCGGGGAGCTGTTTTTT
CATKGEGTGGRGELFF
>TRBJ2-4|TRBD2|TRBV20-1|few
TGCAGTGTTCCGGGACTAGCGGGAGACATTCAGTACTTC
CSVPGLAGDIQYF
>TRBJ2-6|.|TRBV10-3|few
TGTGCCATCGGATTGGTAACTGCTACCTCTGGGGCCAACGTCCTGACTTTC
CAIGLVTATSGANVLTF
>TRBJ1-1|.|TRBV9|few
TGTGCCAGCAGCGGACCCTCGGGGCAGGGTAAGACCAACACTGAAGCTTTCTTT
CASSGPSGQGKTNTEAFF
>TRBJ2-3|.|TRBV7-3|.
TGTGCCAGCAGCTCAACCCTAAAAGATACGCAGTATTTT
CASSSTLKDTQYF
>TRBJ2-4|TRBD2|TRBV20-1|.
TGCAGTGCTGTAGCGGGGGGAAACATTCAGTACTTC
CSAVAGGNIQYF
>TRBJ1-4|TRBD1|TRBV24-1|.
TGTGCCACCAGTGATTTGAGCCAGGGGGACGAAAAACTGTTTTTT
CATSDLSQGDEKLFF
>TRBJ1-5|.|TRBV12-3/TRBV12-4|few
TGTGCCAGCAGTTTGCACCCAAGCAATCAGCCCCAGCATTTT
CASSLHPSNQPQHF
>TRBJ2-1|.|TRBV5-1|few
TGCGCCAGCAGCTTGGCCGACGGAAACCCAATGAATGAGCAGTTCTTC
CASSLADGNPMNEQFF
>TRBJ1-2|.|TRBV20-1|few
TGCAGTGCTAGATCGGGTGGCGGCTACACCTTC
CSARSGGGYTF
>TRBJ2-1|TRBD1|TRBV9|.
TGTGCCAGCAGCCCTGGGACAGGACCCTACAATGAGCAGTTCTTC
CASSPGTGPYNEQFF
>TRBJ2-7|TRBD2|TRBV7-9|.
TGTGCCAGCAGCTCGGGCACTAGCGGGGGTAACGAGCAGTACTTC
CASSSGTSGGNEQYF
>TRBJ1-2|.|TRBV27|.
TGTGCCAGCAGCTTTTTGGTGGGGAGCTATGGCTACACCTTC
CASSFLVGSYGYTF
>TRBJ2-2|.|TRBV18|.
TGTGCCAGCTCTTCCCCGTCTTCGAACACCGGGGAGCTGTTTTTT
CASSSPSSNTGELFF
>TRBJ2-1|TRBD2|TRBV9|few
TGTGCCAGCAGCGGTAGCGGGGGGGTGTTAGGTGAGCAGTTCTTC
CASSGSGGVLGEQFF
>TRBJ1-2|.|TRBV5-5|few
TGTGCCAGCAGAAGGGACCAAGCTAACTATGGCTACACCTTC
CASRRDQANYGYTF
>TRBJ1-5|.|TRBV12-3/TRBV12-4|many
TGTGCCAGCAGTTTGAGGGTCCCGAATCAGCCCCAGCATTTT
CASSLRVPNQPQHF
>TRBJ1-2|.|TRBV5-1|few
TGCGCCAGCAGGGTGGACAGCTATGGCTACACCTTC
CASRVDSYGYTF
>TRBJ1-4|.|TRBV4-1|.
TGCGCCAGCAGCCAAGCCGGCGGGGAGTGGGAAAAACTGTTTTTT
CASSQAGGEWEKLFF
>TRBJ2-3|TRBD2|TRBV11-2|few
TGTGCCAGCAGCTCCACCTCAGGAGGACTAGCGACGTATTTT
CASSSTSGGLATYF
>TRBJ2-7|.|TRBV20-1|.
TGCAGTGCTAGAGATCATACGGGTGGGTCAATCTACGAGCAGTACTTC
CSARDHTGGSIYEQYF
>TRBJ1-6|.|TRBV7-9|.
TGTGCCAGCAGCACGGGACGGGAGAATTCACCCCTCCACTTT
CASSTGRENSPLHF
>TRBJ2-7|TRBD1|TRBV5-1|few
TGCGCCAGCAGCCCTGGGACAGTCCGCGAGCAGTACTTC
CASSPGTVREQYF
>TRBJ2-7|.|TRBV7-2|.
TGTGCCAGCAGCCCCGATCTAGTTCGGTACGAGCAGTACTTC
CASSPDLVRYEQYF
>TRBJ2-3|TRBD1|TRBV20-1|few
TGCAGTGCCCAGACAGGGATAGTCACAGATACGCAGTATTTT
CSAQTGIVTDTQYF
>TRBJ2-3|.|TRBV27|.
TGTGCCAGCTCTGTTAGGTGGACGCGAACAGATACGCAGTATTTT
CASSVRWTRTDTQYF
>TRBJ2-7|TRBD1|TRBV7-9|.
TGTGCCAGCAGCTCCCCGACAGGGGACGAGCAGTACTTC
CASSSPTGDEQYF
>TRBJ2-5|TRBD2|TRBV3-1|.
TGTGCCAGCAGCCAAGGCCTTGGGACTAGCGGGCAAGAGACCCAGTACTTC
CASSQGLGTSGQETQYF
>TRBJ2-2|TRBD2|TRBV20-1|.
TGCAGTGCCATTACTAGCGGGAGGTCCACCGGGGAGCTGTTTTTT
CSAITSGRSTGELFF
>TRBJ1-3|.|TRBV4-1|.
TGCGCCAGCAGCCAATCGGTTCCGGCTGGAAACACCATATATTTT
CASSQSVPAGNTIYF
>TRBJ1-2|.|TRBV7-6|.
TGTGCCAGCAGCCCGCTCTCGGGGACACGTGGCTACACCTTC
CASSPLSGTRGYTF
>TRBJ2-7|.|TRBV4-3|few
TGCGCCAGCAGCCAAGATCTTACTTATTCCTACGAGCAGTACTTC
CASSQDLTYSYEQYF
>TRBJ1-2|.|TRBV18|few
TGTGCCAGCTCACCACTCCTTCAGGGGTTAACTCATGGCTACACCTTC
CASSPLLQGLTHGYTF
>TRBJ2-5|.|TRBV20-1|.
TGCAGTGCACCACTGAGCGGCGCAACTAAAGAGACCCAGTACTTC
CSAPLSGATKETQYF
>TRBJ1-1|TRBD1|TRBV30|.
TGTGCCTGGAGTGACGCGACAGGGGGCACTGAAGCTTTCTTT
CAWSDATGGTEAFF
>TRBJ2-7|.|TRBV20-1|.
TGCAGTGCTGGAGGATTTCTCCGGGACACCCAATTGGGCGAGCAGTACTTC
CSAGGFLRDTQLGEQYF